Shown below are 15 T cell receptor beta chains from a single sample sequenced in a study of blood T cell repertoires in COVID-19. Assay used: immunoSEQ multiplex PCR; TCRdb lists only in-frame clones, some missing. The sample shows fewer than 300,000 clones, approximately 90% of them seen only once. Sequencing was done on a sample of peripheral blood. The origin of the receptors is a man aged 30 to 45 with acute or convalescent COVID-19.

The chain has TRBV30 and TRBJ2-7; D is perhaps TRBD1 (6 bases). V was trimmed by 1 base and J by 6 bases, leaving 13 bases between them. The CDR3 runs to 13 residues. CDR1 GTSNPN and CDR2 SVGIG come from the germline V gene (reference sequence). The CDR3 protein is CAWSENREREQYF. The CDR3 coding sequence is TGTGCCTGGAGTGAAAACAGGGAGCGCGAGCAGTACTTC.

J is TRBJ1-2 and V is TRBV6-5; D not certain. The V gene's germline CDR1 is MNHEY and CDR2 SVGAGI. The CDR3 is made up of 14 amino acids. V was clipped by 6 bases and J by 2 bases, with 13 bases between them. The CDR3 sequence is CASRASAGNYGYTF. The CDR3, as DNA: TGTGCCAGCAGGGCTTCGGCGGGCAACTATGGCTACACCTTC.

This clone was seen just once. The chain couples TRBV7-8 to TRBJ2-7; D may be TRBD2 (6 bases). CDR3 size: 15 residues. From germline, CDR1 is SGHVS and CDR2 FQNEAQ. The V gene lost 5 bases and the J gene lost 3 bases, with 17 bases spanning the gap. CDR3 region: CASSERGFSDYEQYF. The CDR3 DNA reads TGTGCCAGCAGCGAACGGGGGTTCTCCGACTACGAGCAGTACTTC.

The J gene is TRBJ1-3, the V gene TRBV7-2; TRBD1 agrees at 7 bases. J lost 4 bases, V lost 5 bases, and 8 bases had no gene match. This CDR3 spans 15 amino acids. CDR1 and CDR2 from the germline V gene are SGHTA and FQGNSA. CDR3 coding DNA: TGTGCCAGCAGCACTTTGACAGGGCTCGGAAACACCATATATTTT. The encoded protein is CASSTLTGLGNTIYF.

J is TRBJ2-3 and V is TRBV10-3; TRBD1 aligns across 7 bases. Unmatched junction bases numbered 5, after V lost 6 bases and J lost 2 bases. Germline V lookup: CDR1 ENHRY, CDR2 SYGVKD. CDR3 length equals 14 residues. This CDR3 is CAIRGQYSTDTQYF. CDR3 sequence (DNA): TGTGCCATCAGGGGACAGTATTCCACAGATACGCAGTATTTT.

This chain uses TRBV30 with TRBJ1-6; perhaps TRBD1 as D (5 bases). V was cut by 0 bases and J by 8 bases, with 8 bases left in between. The CDR3 is made up of 13 amino acids. Germline V CDR1 and CDR2: GTSNPN, SVGIG (reference sequence). The CDR3 reads CAWSVRVDSPLHF. As DNA, the CDR3 is TGTGCCTGGAGTGTCAGGGTTGATTCACCCCTCCACTTT.

The chain has TRBV19 and TRBJ1-5; the D is unclear. The germline V and J ends were trimmed by 6 bases and 0 bases, with 12 bases remaining between them. The CDR3 contains 15 residues. The V gene's germline CDR1 is LNHDA and CDR2 SQIVND (reference sequence). CDR3: CASRLDGNSNQPQHF. CDR3 DNA sequence: TGTGCCAGTAGGTTGGACGGGAATAGCAATCAGCCCCAGCATTTT.

As regards this clone: At the DNA level, this CDR3 is encoded by other sequences in the same sample as well. The chain joins TRBV5-1 to TRBJ2-3; 13 bases agree with TRBD2. This CDR3 comprises 15 residues. V shed 6 bases and J 1 base; nucleotides not matched to a gene: 2. The V gene's germline CDR1 is SGHRS and CDR2 YFSETQ. The CDR3 sequence: CASKLAGGGTDTQYF. CDR3 nucleotides: TGCGCCAGCAAACTAGCGGGAGGGGGCACAGATACGCAGTATTTT.

The gene calls are TRBV5-1 and TRBJ2-3; tentative D call: TRBD1 (5 bases). CDR1 and CDR2 (germline): SGHRS, YFSETQ. V was trimmed by 4 bases and J by 6 bases, leaving 15 bases between them. This CDR3 contains 14 residues. The CDR3 sequence is CASSPDRSTDTQYF. DNA of the CDR3: TGCGCCAGCAGCCCTGACAGATCGACGGATACGCAGTATTTT.

This chain connects TRBV6-6 to TRBJ2-1; a weak D match, TRBD2 (5 bases). The V gene lost 10 bases and the J gene lost 3 bases, with 13 bases spanning the gap. Germline V gene sequence: CDR1 MNHNY, CDR2 SVGAGI (reference sequence). This CDR3 spans 13 amino acids. The CDR3 loop is CANSRESYNEQFF. The CDR3 region has the DNA TGTGCCAACTCCCGGGAAAGCTACAATGAGCAGTTCTTC.

In DNA, the CDR3 is TGTGCCAGCAGCCGACCTCAAAACAGGGGTACTAATGAAAAACTGTTTTTT. Protein sequence: CASSRPQNRGTNEKLFF. The rearrangement uses TRBV7-9 and TRBJ1-4; 7 nucleotides match TRBD1. The CDR3 loop spans 17 amino acids. Germline values: CDR1 SEHNR, CDR2 FQNEAQ (reference sequence). With V trimmed by 5 bases and J by 2 bases, 11 bases remained unmatched.

V is TRBV9 and J is TRBJ1-2, with D perhaps TRBD1 (5 bases). The CDR3 covers 13 residues. Germline CDR1 reads SGDLS; CDR2 reads YYNGEE. The germline V and J ends were trimmed by 0 bases and 12 bases, with 15 bases remaining between them. CDR3 amino acids: CASSVEGVGYNTF. DNA for the CDR3: TGTGCCAGCAGCGTAGAAGGGGTAGGGTACAACACCTTC.

The V call is TRBV24-1, the J call TRBJ2-7; no reliable D call. Trimming left V 2 bases short and J 4 bases short, with 14 bases between. Germline V lookup: CDR1 KGHDR, CDR2 SFDVKD. There are 15 residues in the CDR3. CDR3 sequence reads: CATSDSGVTKYEQYF. The CDR3 bases are TGTGCCACCAGTGATTCCGGAGTAACCAAATACGAGCAGTACTTC.

The rearrangement uses TRBV5-1 and TRBJ2-1; 11 nucleotides agree with TRBD1. In germline, CDR1 is SGHRS, CDR2 YFSETQ. The CDR3 sequence is 15 residues long. V trimming: 4 bases; J trimming: 3 bases; junction bases outside the gene matches: 3. The CDR3 reads CASSPGTGGYNEQFF. CDR3 in DNA: TGCGCCAGCAGCCCCGGGACAGGGGGCTACAATGAGCAGTTCTTC.

V gene TRBV7-9 combines with J gene TRBJ1-1; TRBD1 agrees at 8 bases. Germline CDR1 SEHNR, CDR2 FQNEAQ (reference sequence). Trimming cost V 5 bases and J 1 base; bases outside gene matches: 12. This CDR3 is 17 amino acids long. The CDR3 sequence: CASSTSRTGTANTEAFF. CDR3 nucleotides: TGTGCCAGCAGCACCAGTCGGACAGGGACGGCGAACACTGAAGCTTTCTTT.